These 21 T cell receptor beta chains share one sample of origin, sequenced in a study of CD8+ T cells in alopecia areata. Sequencing used cDNA as its template, made by extracting RNA and reverse transcribing it. Using immunoSEQ multiplex PCR, the repertoire was profiled, and TCRdb retains in-frame clones only, with some absent. Altogether about 180,000 clones are present, approximately 62% being singletons, with the ten largest covering over 1.5%. The specimen comprised CD4+ T cells sorted from blood, sampled at week 0. Receptor source: a human donor with alopecia areata.

The chain links TRBV7-3 to TRBJ2-1; weak D call: TRBD1 (5 bases). The CDR3 runs 13 residues. V was shortened by 0 bases and J by 9 bases, with 9 bases between the two germline ends. Germline lookup yields CDR1 SGHTA and CDR2 FQGTGA. The CDR3: CASSLTTVGEQFF. The CDR3 DNA reads as TGTGCCAGCAGCTTAACGACAGTTGGTGAGCAGTTCTTC.

The CDR3 protein is CASSQLRGAYNEQFF. CDR3 DNA: TGCGCCAGCAGCCAACTGCGGGGGGCCTACAATGAGCAGTTCTTC. The V gene is TRBV4-3, the J gene TRBJ2-1; 8 nucleotides line up with TRBD2. The CDR3 contains 15 residues. The germline V gene has CDR1 LGHNA and CDR2 YSLEER. Germline trimming cut 2 bases from V and 2 bases from J; bases unmatched to any gene: 2.

The V gene is TRBV9, the J gene TRBJ2-3, with 7 bases that match TRBD1. Trimming at V came to 0 bases and at J to 2 bases, leaving 9 bases not matched to a gene. CDR1 is SGDLS and CDR2 is YYNGEE in the germline V gene. The CDR3 runs 17 residues. The CDR3 here is CASSVDPTGEVTDTQYF. CDR3 bases: TGTGCCAGCAGCGTAGACCCTACAGGGGAAGTCACAGATACGCAGTATTTT.

J is TRBJ1-2 and V is TRBV10-3; D ambiguous. CDR3 length: 12 amino acids. CDR1 and CDR2 from the germline V gene are ENHRY and SYGVKD. Trimming removed 7 bases from V and 6 bases from J, with 12 bases in between. The CDR3 DNA reads TGTGCCATCAATAAGGGCGCAGATGGCTACACCTTC. The encoded protein is CAINKGADGYTF.

The J gene is TRBJ1-2, the V gene TRBV29-1, with D possibly being TRBD1 (5 bases). The V end was cut by 1 base, the J end by 7 bases, with 13 bases between. The length of the CDR3 is 13 residues. Per the germline V gene, CDR1 is SQVTM and CDR2 is ANQGSEA. CDR3 sequence: CSVEAPPGTGYTF. In nucleotides, the CDR3 is TGCAGCGTTGAAGCCCCCCCAGGGACTGGCTACACCTTC.

V usage is TRBV5-1 and J usage is TRBJ2-6, with D possibly TRBD1 on 6 matching bases. The CDR3 totals 17 residues. Trimming stripped 3 bases from V and 2 bases from J, with 15 bases between. Germline-derived CDR1 and CDR2 are SGHRS and YFSETQ. CDR3 sequence reads: CASSSFYRAAGANVLTF. DNA of the CDR3: TGCGCCAGCAGCTCGTTTTACAGGGCTGCTGGGGCCAACGTCCTGACTTTC.

The V call is TRBV15, the J call TRBJ2-7, with D perhaps assigned TRBD1 or TRBD2 (5 bases each). CDR3 size: 15 residues. The germline gives CDR1 LNHNV, CDR2 YYDKDF (reference sequence). The germline V and J ends were trimmed by 1 base and 6 bases, with 16 bases remaining between them. CDR3 amino acids: CATSRGGGPLVEQYF. The CDR3 coding sequence is TGTGCCACCAGCAGAGGTGGGGGACCACTTGTCGAGCAGTACTTC.

The V call is TRBV7-9, the J call TRBJ2-4; 8 bases agree with TRBD1. Germline CDR1 SEHNR, CDR2 FQNEAQ (reference sequence). The junction had 13 bases not matched to a gene; V was cut back by 5 bases and J by 7 bases. This CDR3 region has 16 residues. The CDR3 DNA follows: TGTGCCAGCAGCCCCGGGACAGGCGTAGGGGGGAACATTCAGTACTTC. It is translated as CASSPGTGVGGNIQYF.

This clone has only one observation. The CDR3 DNA reads TGTGCCAGCAGCTCGGGGTACCGGGGCCTTGCAGGCACAGATACGCAGTATTTT. This sequence encodes CASSSGYRGLAGTDTQYF. The chain is built from TRBV7-3 and TRBJ2-3; D might be TRBD1 or TRBD2, each matching 5 bases. Germline CDR1 is SGHTA and CDR2 is FQGTGA. CDR3 size: 18 residues. V lost 4 bases to trimming and J lost 1 base, with 21 bases between them.

The chain uses TRBV6-5 and TRBJ2-7; weak D call: TRBD1 (7 bases). Between the trimmed V and J ends, which lost 9 bases and 4 bases, there was a span of 19 bases. The CDR3 has 14 amino acids. Germline loops: CDR1 MNHEY, CDR2 SVGAGI. CDR3 nucleotides: TGTGCCAGTCGTTCGTCAGGGGGGATGTACGAGCAGTACTTC. The encoded protein is CASRSSGGMYEQYF.

This clone was seen ten or more times. The chain is built from TRBV7-9 and TRBJ1-2; D unresolved. The V and J ends lost 1 base and 7 bases respectively, with 4 bases between them. The CDR3 contains 11 residues. Per germline, CDR1 SEHNR and CDR2 FQNEAQ (reference sequence). CDR3 coding DNA: TGTGCCAGCAGCTTAGGGTCTGGCTACACCTTC. This translates into CASSLGSGYTF.

A single count supports this clone. This rearrangement joins TRBV29-1 to TRBJ2-5, with D possibly matching TRBD2 (6 bases). The germline gives CDR1 SQVTM, CDR2 ANQGSEA. V lost 6 bases to trimming and J lost 5 bases, with 13 bases between them. This CDR3 is 12 amino acids long. The DNA for the CDR3 is TGCAGCGTAGAGCAGGGACTCGAGACCCAGTACTTC. Translating gives CSVEQGLETQYF.

This clone has just a few counts. The V gene is TRBV11-3, the J gene TRBJ2-1; D remains unclear. Looked up from germline, CDR1 is SGHNT and CDR2 is YENEEA. The CDR3 loop spans 14 amino acids. Trimming removed 8 bases at V and 5 bases at J, with 16 bases between. The CDR3 is CASSRSRRDNEQFF. In nucleotides, the CDR3 is TGTGCCAGCTCCAGGAGTCGTCGTGACAATGAGCAGTTCTTC.

The chain couples TRBV29-1 to TRBJ1-2; D may be TRBD1 (6 bases). This CDR3 region has 13 residues. V was pared by 7 bases and J by 8 bases, with 20 bases between. CDR1 is SQVTM and CDR2 is ANQGSEA in the germline V gene. CDR3 amino acids: CSATDTGRRGYTF. In DNA form, the CDR3 reads TGCAGCGCTACCGACACAGGGAGAAGAGGCTACACCTTC.

The V gene is TRBV2, the J gene TRBJ2-3, with TRBD2 matching over 12 bases. This CDR3 contains 18 residues. CDR1 SNHLY and CDR2 FYNNEI come from the germline V gene. With V trimmed by 4 bases and J by 0 bases, 8 bases remained unmatched. CDR3: CASSVGLAGQASTDTQYF. CDR3 sequence (DNA): TGTGCCAGCAGTGTCGGACTAGCGGGGCAAGCTAGCACAGATACGCAGTATTTT. Variable domain in full (rest from reference TRBV2 and TRBJ2-3): EPEVTQTPSHQVTQMGQEVILRCVPISNHLYFYWYRQILGQKVEFLVSFYNNEISEKSEIFDDQFSVERPDGSNFTLKIRSTKLEDSAMYFCASSVGLAGQASTDTQYFGPGTRLTVL.

This clone was counted between two and nine times. This sequence joins TRBV29-1 and TRBJ1-1; TRBD1 matches at 7 bases. CDR1 is SQVTM and CDR2 is ANQGSEA in the germline V gene. This CDR3 is built from 13 residues. V lost 6 bases, J lost 4 bases, and 8 bases stayed unmatched. The DNA for the CDR3 is TGCAGCGTCAACAGGGGTGGGGGCACTGAAGCTTTCTTT. Its protein is CSVNRGGGTEAFF.

The chain links TRBV29-1 to TRBJ2-3, with D possibly being TRBD1 (5 bases). The germline CDR1 and CDR2 sequences are SQVTM and ANQGSEA. Trimming took off 2 bases at V and 8 bases at J, with 8 bases between the two ends. The CDR3 loop spans 11 amino acids. The CDR3 bases are TGCAGCGTTGAACAGGGTGGTACGCAGTATTTT. The encoded protein is CSVEQGGTQYF.

The J gene is TRBJ1-1, the V gene TRBV6-1; D gene uncertain. This CDR3 comprises 12 residues. CDR1 and CDR2 (germline): MNHNS, SASEGT. The V and J ends lost 5 bases and 0 bases respectively, with 4 bases between them. The DNA for the CDR3 is TGTGCCAGCAGTTATCTGAACACTGAAGCTTTCTTT. The encoded protein is CASSYLNTEAFF.

This chain links TRBV9 with TRBJ2-2, with D unresolved. The CDR3 is 16 amino acids. With 1 base removed from V and 0 bases from J, the gap between germline ends came to 10 bases. The germline V gene encodes CDR1 SGDLS and CDR2 YYNGEE. Here the CDR3 DNA reads TGTGCCAGCAGCGTACATCCTAGATCGAACACCGGGGAGCTGTTTTTT. Protein: CASSVHPRSNTGELFF.

The chain recombines TRBV2 with TRBJ1-4; no definite D call. This CDR3 has 15 residues. The V end lost 7 bases, the J end lost 1 base, and 13 bases lay between the germline ends. The germline V gene encodes CDR1 SNHLY and CDR2 FYNNEI. The DNA for the CDR3 is TGTGCCAGCACTCTCTCGCGGGGAACTAATGAAAAACTGTTTTTT. This encodes CASTLSRGTNEKLFF. The complete variable domain, with remaining parts taken from reference TRBV2 and TRBJ1-4, reads EPEVTQTPSHQVTQMGQEVILRCVPISNHLYFYWYRQILGQKVEFLVSFYNNEISEKSEIFDDQFSVERPDGSNFTLKIRSTKLEDSAMYFCASTLSRGTNEKLFFGSGTQLSVL.

V and J are TRBV29-1 and TRBJ1-2; D not certain. CDR3 size: 14 residues. Germline V gene data show CDR1 as SQVTM and CDR2 as ANQGSEA. The V end was cut by 6 bases, the J end by 4 bases, with 18 bases between. This CDR3 reads CSVDTGRTFYGYTF. The CDR3 bases are TGCAGCGTGGATACCGGACGGACTTTCTATGGCTACACCTTC. Supplemented by reference TRBV29-1 and TRBJ1-2, the full variable domain reads SAVISQKPSRDICQRGTSLTIQCQVDSQVTMMFWYRQQPGQSLTLIATANQGSEATYESGFVIDKFPISRPNLTFSTLTVSNMSPEDSSIYLCSVDTGRTFYGYTFGSGTRLTVV.